What follows are 12 T cell receptor beta chains derived from one specimen sequenced in a study of T cell repertoires in cytomegalovirus infection. Their antigens are not known. One entry per CDR3 protein, called by TCRdb with MiXCR from the reads. The table includes 700,000 to 850,000 distinct CDR3 sequences, 30% to 35% detected once. The material sequenced was cultured CD8+ T cells from PBMCs, taken from culture after CMV antigen stimulation. These receptors were collected from a human donor in good health (CMV status not recorded). Some clones in this sample may be carry-over from other donors' samples.

The chain uses TRBV28 and TRBJ1-6; no clear D. There are 12 residues in the CDR3. The V end lost 4 bases, the J end lost 9 bases, and 7 bases lay between the germline ends. CDR1 is MDHEN, CDR2 SYDVKM, per germline. The CDR3 region is CASSSGSSPLHF. The CDR3 DNA reads as TGTGCCAGCAGTTCGGGAAGTTCACCCCTCCACTTT.

This chain connects TRBV7-6 to TRBJ2-2; D possibly corresponds to TRBD2 (6 bases). Germline CDR1 is SGHVS and CDR2 is FNYEAQ. V was trimmed by 5 bases and J by 4 bases, leaving 17 bases between them. This CDR3 has 16 amino acids. The CDR3 sequence: CASSLGRRSGTGELFF. CDR3 bases: TGTGCCAGCAGCCTCGGGAGACGATCGGGCACCGGGGAGCTGTTTTTT.

The CDR3 sequence: CASYGRTPTQNEKLFF. The DNA of the CDR3 is TGTGCCAGCTACGGGCGGACCCCGACACAAAATGAAAAACTGTTTTTT. This chain connects TRBV12-3 or TRBV12-4 to TRBJ1-4; D not resolved. Trimming pared 8 bases from V and 5 bases from J, leaving 21 bases between. This CDR3 is 16 amino acids long.

This chain links TRBV4-1 with TRBJ2-7; 15 bases are a match to TRBD2. CDR3 length: 17 residues. Germline V gene sequence: CDR1 MGHRA, CDR2 YSYEKL. Trimming took 1 base from V and 4 from J; bases not matched to a gene: 5. In nucleotides, the CDR3 is TGCGCCAGCAGCCAAGCCCGGACTAGCGGGGGGGCGTACGAGCAGTACTTC. Protein product: CASSQARTSGGAYEQYF.

The V gene is TRBV10-1, the J gene TRBJ2-1, with D tentatively TRBD2 (6 bases). Trimming shortened V by 5 bases and J by 0 bases, and 17 bases separated the two germline ends. Germline assignment: CDR1 WNHNN and CDR2 SYGVQD (reference sequence). CDR3 length: 17 residues. The CDR3 nucleotides are TGCGCCAGCAGTAACCTAGGAAAGCGGGTCTCCTACAATGAGCAGTTCTTC. As protein: CASSNLGKRVSYNEQFF.

The chain uses TRBV6-2 or TRBV6-3 and TRBJ2-7; D perhaps matches TRBD2 (5 bases). The V end lost 0 bases, the J end lost 5 bases, and 5 bases lay between the germline ends. Germline CDR1 and CDR2: MNHEY and SVGEGT. The CDR3 contains 12 residues. For the CDR3, the DNA is TGTGCCAGCAGTTACTCGAGGGACGAGCAGTACGTC. This codes for CASSYSRDEQYV.

For this clonotype: One end of the junction does not line up with germline, which may come from a read error. V usage is TRBV5-3 and J usage is TRBJ1-1; D is perhaps TRBD1 (6 bases). TRBV5-3 is noted as an ORF with a role that remains uncertain. The length of the CDR3 is 15 residues. CDR3 amino acids: CASSYRDNPNTEAFF. CDR3 DNA: TGTGCCAGCAGCTACCGGGACAATCCGAACACTGAAGCTTTCTTT.

The table lists this clonotype with a few counts. V is TRBV12-3 or TRBV12-4 and J is TRBJ2-1, with TRBD1 as a possible D gene (6 bases). The CDR3 runs to 15 residues. Trimming removed 3 bases at V and 8 bases at J, with 17 bases between. The CDR3 sequence: CASSFTGSTRDEQFF. In DNA, the CDR3 is TGTGCCAGCAGTTTTACAGGGTCTACGCGGGATGAGCAGTTCTTC.

The chain joins TRBV7-8 to TRBJ2-1, with D uncertain. Germline V gives CDR1 SGHVS, CDR2 FQNEAQ. V was shortened by 2 bases and J by 0 bases, with 14 bases between the two germline ends. There are 17 residues in the CDR3. CDR3 region: CASSLRAGPLSYNEQFF. The CDR3 region has the DNA TGTGCCAGCAGCTTACGGGCAGGTCCTCTCTCCTACAATGAGCAGTTCTTC.

CDR3 DNA sequence: TGTGCCAGCAGCTCGGGACTAGCGGGGGGGCCAGGGTCCTACAATGAGCAGTTCTTC. Its translation is CASSSGLAGGPGSYNEQFF. V usage is TRBV2 and J usage is TRBJ2-1, with 16 bases that match TRBD2. The length of the CDR3 is 19 residues. The trim removed 6 bases at V and 1 base at J, leaving 9 bases unmatched. The germline V gene encodes CDR1 SNHLY and CDR2 FYNNEI. The full variable domain, its missing parts supplied by reference TRBV2 and TRBJ2-1, is EPEVTQTPSHQVTQMGQEVILRCVPISNHLYFYWYRQILGQKVEFLVSFYNNEISEKSEIFDDQFSVERPDGSNFTLKIRSTKLEDSAMYFCASSSGLAGGPGSYNEQFFGPGTRLTVL.

This clonotype has just a few counts. The chain links TRBV5-4 to TRBJ2-5; a weak D match, TRBD2 (7 bases). This CDR3 is 16 amino acids long. The ends were cut back, 0 bases at V and 5 bases at J, with 17 bases in the middle. CDR1 SGHNT and CDR2 YYREEE come from the germline V gene (reference sequence). The chain's CDR3 is CASSLGEGGYGETQYF. CDR3 nucleotide sequence: TGTGCCAGCAGCTTGGGGGAGGGGGGATACGGGGAGACCCAGTACTTC.

CDR3 in amino acids: CSVYRNTGELFF. CDR3 bases: TGCAGCGTTTACAGGAACACCGGGGAGCTGTTTTTT. This chain connects TRBV29-1 to TRBJ2-2; D unresolved. V lost 5 bases and J lost 1, with 5 bases in between. Germline CDR1 reads SQVTM; CDR2 reads ANQGSEA. The CDR3 is made up of 12 amino acids.